A selection of T cell receptor beta chains follows, all from one sample in a study of T cells in Graves' hyperthyroidism and ophthalmopathy. From the multiplex PCR reads, TCRdb called clonotypes with MiXCR, one entry per CDR3 protein. The sample carries over 650,000 distinct CDR3 sequences, 15% to 20% recorded once. Sequenced: blood. Every receptor here comes from a man between 18 and 35 years old with Graves' hyperthyroidism. Both conserved end residues are part of each CDR3. D genes are given only for firm matches. Some rows mark clone size as missing; the rest say once, few, many or name a class of expanded clone.

>TRBV29-1|.|TRBJ2-3|.
CSVELTGGGVTDTQYF
TGCAGCGTTGAACTTACGGGTGGCGGCGTCACAGATACGCAGTATTTT
>TRBV7-2|.|TRBJ1-4|TRBD1
CASSLARGLGEKLFF
TGTGCCAGCAGCTTAGCGAGGGGGCTGGGGGAAAAACTGTTTTTT
>TRBV19|few|TRBJ2-5|.
CASRGGGETQYF
TGTGCCAGTAGGGGCGGAGGAGAGACCCAGTACTTC
>TRBV6-1|few|TRBJ1-5|TRBD1
CASSHEGAGQPQHF
TGTGCCAGCAGTCATGAGGGGGCTGGGCAGCCCCAGCATTTT
>TRBV3-1|few|TRBJ2-4|.
CASSQRGDSYSGQYF
TGTGCCAGCAGCCAAAGAGGGGACTCGTATTCTGGGCAGTACTTC
>TRBV7-3|.|TRBJ1-2|.
CASSPSPRVPGYTF
TGTGCCAGCAGCCCCTCTCCCAGGGTCCCGGGCTACACCTTC
>TRBV6-2/TRBV6-3|many|TRBJ2-7|.
CASSYLPGGKVLMFSYEQYF
TGTGCCAGCAGTTACCTCCCCGGCGGGAAGGTGTTGATGTTCTCCTACGAGCAGTACTTC
>TRBV2|.|TRBJ1-1|.
CASRLRSSTEAFF
TGTGCCAGCAGGCTACGGAGCAGCACTGAAGCTTTCTTT
>TRBV2|few|TRBJ2-7|.
CASMGTGPYEQYF
TGTGCCAGCATGGGTACAGGGCCCTACGAGCAGTACTTC
>TRBV7-8|few|TRBJ1-4|.
CASSRWSKLFF
TGTGCCAGCAGCCGATGGAGTAAACTGTTTTTT
>TRBV12-3/TRBV12-4|many|TRBJ2-1|.
CASSLTVAYNEQFF
TGTGCCAGCAGTTTAACGGTTGCCTACAATGAGCAGTTCTTC
>TRBV6-6|many|TRBJ2-7|TRBD2
CASSYSRTSGGYEQYF
TGTGCCAGCAGTTACTCGCGGACTAGCGGAGGCTACGAGCAGTACTTC
>TRBV28|few|TRBJ2-7|TRBD2
CASSPLGGVSGFLEQYF
TGTGCCAGCAGCCCCTTGGGGGGGGTCAGCGGGTTCTTGGAGCAGTACTTC
>TRBV28|few|TRBJ2-5|TRBD2
CASSSSGGATAQYF
TGTGCCAGCAGTTCCAGCGGGGGAGCTACGGCCCAGTACTTC
>TRBV6-5|few|TRBJ1-2|.
CASSYLGRAFYGYTF
TGTGCCAGCAGTTACTTAGGACGGGCTTTCTATGGCTACACCTTC
>TRBV30|many|TRBJ1-5|.
CASLTRGSNQPQHF
TGTGCCTCCCTTACCCGGGGGAGCAATCAGCCCCAGCATTTT
>TRBV12-3/TRBV12-4|many|TRBJ2-3|TRBD2
CASTNGGGLTVHTQYF
TGTGCCAGCACTAACGGGGGGGGACTTACCGTTCATACGCAGTATTTT
>TRBV30|many|TRBJ2-7|TRBD2
CAWSIGLGLATNEQYF
TGTGCCTGGAGTATTGGGCTGGGACTAGCGACAAACGAGCAGTACTTC
>TRBV6-1|many|TRBJ1-5|TRBD1
CASSRTQTGGFGNQPQHF
TGTGCCAGCAGCCGTACACAGACAGGGGGCTTTGGCAATCAGCCCCAGCATTTT
>TRBV5-4|few|TRBJ1-2|.
CASSPAGTSYGYTF
TGTGCCAGCAGCCCTGCCGGGACCTCCTATGGCTACACCTTC
>TRBV7-2|.|TRBJ2-1|TRBD2
CASTFSGSSYNEQFF
TGTGCCAGCACCTTTAGCGGGTCCTCCTACAATGAGCAGTTCTTC
>TRBV11-2|many|TRBJ2-7|TRBD1
CASSLYTGGSDEQYF
TGTGCCAGCAGCCTTTACACAGGGGGCAGCGACGAGCAGTACTTC
>TRBV2|many|TRBJ2-3|.
CASTPTGTSRVGTQYF
TGTGCCAGCACGCCCACCGGGACCTCGAGGGTGGGTACGCAGTATTTT
>TRBV2|many|TRBJ2-7|TRBD2
CASSALGLAGSYEQYF
TGTGCCAGCAGTGCCTTGGGGCTAGCGGGATCCTACGAGCAGTACTTC
>TRBV20-1|few|TRBJ1-5|.
CSALKEGYQPQHF
TGCAGTGCCCTTAAGGAGGGTTATCAGCCCCAGCATTTT
>TRBV2|.|TRBJ2-4|.
CASSEERGNIQYF
TGTGCCAGCAGTGAAGAGAGGGGAAACATTCAGTACTTC
>TRBV30|many|TRBJ2-7|.
CAWSVDSSYEQYF
TGTGCCTGGAGTGTGGACAGTTCCTACGAGCAGTACTTC
>TRBV28|many|TRBJ1-5|TRBD1
CASTPDRASNQPQHF
TGTGCCAGCACACCCGACAGGGCGAGCAATCAGCCCCAGCATTTT
>TRBV29-1|.|TRBJ2-2|TRBD1
CSVAGASGQSTGELFF
TGCAGCGTTGCAGGCGCCTCGGGACAGAGCACCGGGGAGCTGTTTTTT
>TRBV6-1|few|TRBJ2-7|TRBD2
CASSAWTSGFYEQYF
TGTGCCAGCAGTGCTTGGACTAGCGGGTTCTACGAGCAGTACTTC
>TRBV20-1|many|TRBJ2-7|.
CSARESYEQYF
TGCAGTGCTAGAGAGAGCTACGAGCAGTACTTC
>TRBV11-2|many|TRBJ1-5|.
CASSFQAGGQPQHF
TGTGCCAGCAGCTTCCAGGCGGGTGGACAGCCCCAGCATTTT
>TRBV12-3/TRBV12-4|few|TRBJ2-5|.
CASSFASRETQYF
TGTGCCAGCAGTTTCGCTAGTCGGGAGACCCAGTACTTC
>TRBV18|many|TRBJ2-7|.
CASSPDLTGPSSYEQYF
TGTGCCAGCTCACCTGATTTAACAGGGCCTAGCTCCTACGAGCAGTACTTC
>TRBV7-9|few|TRBJ1-1|.
CASSLVGAKNTEAFF
TGTGCCAGCAGCTTAGTGGGGGCAAAGAACACTGAAGCTTTCTTT
>TRBV10-2|.|TRBJ2-1|.
CASSDIGRSDEQFF
TGCGCCAGCAGTGATATCGGGAGAAGCGATGAGCAGTTCTTC
>TRBV5-8|many|TRBJ2-1|.
CASSLRGSSSYNEQFF
TGTGCCAGCAGCTTACGAGGGTCCAGCTCCTACAATGAGCAGTTCTTC
>TRBV2|few|TRBJ2-4|TRBD1
CASSEMPRGTKNIQYF
TGTGCCAGCAGTGAGATGCCCAGGGGGACCAAAAACATTCAGTACTTC
>TRBV18|many|TRBJ1-1|TRBD1
CASSRTGVMNTEAFF
TGTGCCAGCTCCAGGACAGGAGTCATGAACACTGAAGCTTTCTTT
>TRBV7-9|few|TRBJ2-1|TRBD2
CASSYRTGTSGRRAYNEQFF
TGTGCCAGCAGCTACCGAACCGGGACTAGCGGGAGGCGGGCCTACAATGAGCAGTTCTTC
>TRBV6-5|few|TRBJ1-2|TRBD1
CASSYRGQGDGYTF
TGTGCCAGCAGTTACCGCGGACAGGGGGACGGCTACACCTTC
>TRBV6-1|.|TRBJ2-7|TRBD1
CASSELRTGGVYEQYF
TGTGCCAGCAGTGAGCTCAGGACAGGGGGAGTCTACGAGCAGTACTTC
>TRBV30|few|TRBJ1-1|.
CAWSKDSWITEAFF
TGTGCCTGGAGTAAGGACAGTTGGATCACTGAAGCTTTCTTT